The next 32 T cell receptor beta chains were all read from a single sample in a study of blood T cell repertoires in COVID-19. Here immunoSEQ multiplex PCR was the method, and the copy in TCRdb shows in-frame clones only, minus some. The sample lists about 44,000 clones, 88% occurring once. Input material: peripheral blood. The receptors were gathered from a woman in her thirties or forties with acute or convalescent COVID-19.

In DNA, the CDR3 is TGTGCCAGCAGCCTCAGGGCGGCAGGAAACACCATATATTTT. It specifies CASSLRAAGNTIYF. The chain employs TRBV9 and TRBJ1-3, with D perhaps matching TRBD1 (5 bases). Germline loops: CDR1 SGDLS, CDR2 YYNGEE. The CDR3 extends over 14 amino acids. With 4 bases removed from V and 4 bases from J, the gap between germline ends came to 12 bases.

This chain links TRBV4-1 with TRBJ2-1, with no clear D. The CDR3 is 13 residues long. V lost 1 base to trimming and J lost 8 bases, with 9 bases between them. Looked up from germline, CDR1 is MGHRA and CDR2 is YSYEKL. The CDR3 region is CASSQGATDEQFF. The CDR3 DNA reads TGCGCCAGCAGCCAAGGGGCAACGGATGAGCAGTTCTTC.

This sequence joins TRBV5-1 and TRBJ1-1, with D possibly being TRBD1 (5 bases). This CDR3 is built from 15 residues. Trimming took 0 bases from V and 6 from J, leaving 15 bases between them. The germline gives CDR1 SGHRS, CDR2 YFSETQ. The CDR3 DNA reads as TGCGCCAGCAGCTTGGAAGGCAGGGAGGCGGCTGAAGCTTTCTTT. Its protein is CASSLEGREAAEAFF.

This clone has just one count. The chain combines TRBV2 with TRBJ2-3; possibly TRBD2 for D (6 bases). The CDR3 extends over 14 amino acids. The V end was cut by 6 bases, the J end by 6 bases, with 16 bases between. In germline, CDR1 is SNHLY, CDR2 FYNNEI. The CDR3 loop reads CASRRYTGVDTQYF. The CDR3, as DNA: TGTGCCAGCAGGAGGTATACGGGAGTTGATACGCAGTATTTT.

The chain links TRBV2 to TRBJ1-1, with D possibly matching TRBD1 (5 bases). CDR1 and CDR2 (germline): SNHLY, FYNNEI. This CDR3 has 14 amino acids. Trimming took off 6 bases at V and 1 base at J, with 12 bases between the two ends. The CDR3 reads CASSPGSGNTEAFF. The DNA of the CDR3 is TGTGCCAGCAGCCCAGGGTCTGGGAACACTGAAGCTTTCTTT.

The V gene is TRBV7-6, the J gene TRBJ2-2; D uncertain. Trimming pared 3 bases from V and 6 bases from J, leaving 8 bases between. Germline lookup yields CDR1 SGHVS and CDR2 FNYEAQ. This CDR3 comprises 13 residues. The CDR3, as DNA: TGTGCCAGCAGCTTCTTGCGTGCCGGGGAGCTGTTTTTT. Translated, it gives CASSFLRAGELFF.

The V call is TRBV6-5, the J call TRBJ2-7, with 10 bases identical to TRBD1. The germline CDR1 and CDR2 sequences are MNHEY and SVGAGI. This CDR3 has 15 residues. J was trimmed by 3 bases and V by 5 bases; bases with no gene match: 7. The CDR3, as DNA: TGTGCCAGCAGTAAGTCGGGACAGGGGCTCTACGAGCAGTACTTC. Translated, it gives CASSKSGQGLYEQYF.

The CDR3 sequence is CASSIAPRPIYEQYF. As DNA, the CDR3 is TGTGCCAGTAGTATAGCGCCCAGGCCCATCTACGAGCAGTACTTC. This sequence joins TRBV19 and TRBJ2-7; no definite D call. This CDR3 region has 15 residues. Germline V gene sequence: CDR1 LNHDA, CDR2 SQIVND (reference sequence). V was clipped by 1 base and J by 3 bases, with 13 bases between them.

The chain combines TRBV7-9 with TRBJ2-5, with a possible D match to TRBD1 (5 bases). The CDR3 extends over 15 amino acids. Germline values: CDR1 SEHNR, CDR2 FQNEAQ (reference sequence). V lost 4 bases, J lost 3 bases, and 15 bases lay in between. The CDR3 reads CASSYRSLTEETQYF. CDR3 sequence (DNA): TGTGCCAGCAGCTACCGAAGTCTGACAGAAGAGACCCAGTACTTC. Full variable domain (remainder filled in from reference TRBV7-9 and TRBJ2-5): DTGVSQNPRHKITKRGQNVTFRCDPISEHNRLYWYRQTLGQGPEFLTYFQNEAQLEKSRLLSDRFSAERPKGSFSTLEIQRTEQGDSAMYLCASSYRSLTEETQYFGPGTRLLVL.

V usage is TRBV5-1 and J usage is TRBJ1-1, with 7 nucleotides matching TRBD1. CDR1 SGHRS and CDR2 YFSETQ come from the germline V gene. The ends lost 2 bases at V and 3 bases at J; junction bases unmatched: 4. The length of the CDR3 is 14 residues. CDR3 nucleotides: TGCGCCAGCAGCTTAGGGGGACAGCACACTGAAGCTTTCTTT. It yields the protein CASSLGGQHTEAFF.

This chain uses TRBV4-3 with TRBJ2-3; possibly TRBD2 for D (6 bases). The CDR3 totals 15 residues. V was cut by 1 base and J by 4 bases, with 12 bases left in between. The germline V gene has CDR1 LGHNA and CDR2 YSLEER. CDR3 DNA sequence: TGCGCCAGCAGCCAAGGGGGGACTGTCCCAGATACGCAGTATTTT. Translating it yields CASSQGGTVPDTQYF.

V usage is TRBV6-5 and J usage is TRBJ1-4; no clear D gene. From germline, CDR1 is MNHEY and CDR2 SVGAGI. The CDR3 length is 14 residues. The V gene lost 2 bases and the J gene lost 8 bases, with 12 bases spanning the gap. CDR3: CASSYASRAEKLFF. CDR3 in DNA: TGTGCCAGCAGTTACGCTTCTAGAGCCGAAAAACTGTTTTTT.

CDR3 loop: CAWSGESNQPQHF. The CDR3 DNA reads as TGTGCCTGGAGTGGGGAGAGCAATCAGCCCCAGCATTTT. This chain joins TRBV30 and TRBJ1-5; D unclear. The CDR3 covers 13 residues. Germline assignment: CDR1 GTSNPN and CDR2 SVGIG (reference sequence). Trimming stripped 1 base from V and 1 base from J, with 5 bases between. Looking up the rest from reference TRBV30 and TRBJ1-5 gives the full variable domain: SQTIHQWPATLVQPVGSPLSLECTVEGTSNPNLYWYRQAAGRGLQLLFYSVGIGQISSEVPQNLSASRPQDRQFILSSKKLLLSDSGFYLCAWSGESNQPQHFGDGTRLSIL.

CDR3 sequence: CAWSGLAGLETQYF. The CDR3 DNA is TGTGCCTGGAGTGGGCTAGCGGGATTGGAGACCCAGTACTTC. This sequence joins TRBV30 and TRBJ2-5; 9 nucleotides line up with TRBD2. The CDR3 is 14 residues long. Germline V gene lookup returns CDR1 GTSNPN and CDR2 SVGIG (reference sequence). The V and J ends lost 1 base and 5 bases, in that order; junction bases with no gene match: 5.

The chain has TRBV11-1 and TRBJ2-3, with 7 bases lining up with TRBD2. Germline lookup yields CDR1 SGHAT and CDR2 FQDESV (reference sequence). J lost 0 bases, V lost 5 bases, and 8 bases had no gene match. The CDR3 contains 16 residues. As DNA, the CDR3 is TGTGCCAGCAGCGCAGGGAGGGGACTAAGCACAGATACGCAGTATTTT. Its protein product is CASSAGRGLSTDTQYF.

The rearrangement joins TRBV5-1 to TRBJ2-5, with TRBD2 matching over 13 bases. With 0 bases clipped from V and 5 bases from J, the junction kept 7 bases outside the gene matches. This CDR3 region has 17 residues. Germline loops: CDR1 SGHRS, CDR2 YFSETQ. In DNA form, the CDR3 reads TGCGCCAGCAGCTTGGCCGGACTAGCGGGAGCCGGGGAGACCCAGTACTTC. Its translation: CASSLAGLAGAGETQYF.

The V and J genes are TRBV19 and TRBJ2-2, with 10 bases aligning to TRBD1. Germline CDR1 LNHDA, CDR2 SQIVND (reference sequence). Unmatched junction bases numbered 2, after V lost 6 bases and J lost 1 base. The CDR3 runs to 15 residues. CDR3 sequence (DNA): TGTGCCAGTAGACGGACAGGGGGGAACACCGGGGAGCTGTTTTTT. This translates into CASRRTGGNTGELFF.

The chain combines TRBV9 with TRBJ2-7, with 11 positions matching TRBD1. The germline CDR1 and CDR2 sequences are SGDLS and YYNGEE. With V trimmed by 3 bases and J by 6 bases, 5 bases remained unmatched. The CDR3 length is 14 residues. The CDR3 region has the DNA TGTGCCAGCAGCGAGGGACAGGGGGGGACCGAGCAGTACTTC. Encoded protein: CASSEGQGGTEQYF.

J is TRBJ2-2 and V is TRBV28; 13 nucleotides align to TRBD2. The germline gives CDR1 MDHEN, CDR2 SYDVKM. The CDR3 is 19 amino acids. J was trimmed by 1 base and V by 5 bases; bases with no gene match: 10. The DNA of the CDR3 is TGTGCCAGCAGTAAACTCGGACTAGCGGGGGCCGAGAACACCGGGGAGCTGTTTTTT. Protein: CASSKLGLAGAENTGELFF.

The V call is TRBV27, the J call TRBJ2-1, with 10 bases identical to TRBD1. Per the germline V gene, CDR1 is MNHEY and CDR2 is SMNVEV (reference sequence). Trimming at V came to 3 bases and at J to 6 bases, leaving 17 bases not matched to a gene. The CDR3 has 19 residues. In DNA, the CDR3 is TGTGCCAGCAGTTTCACCTTAATAGACCGGGACAGGGGAAGCAATGAGCAGTTCTTC. Translated: CASSFTLIDRDRGSNEQFF.

This clone was detected a few times. The chain uses TRBV5-1 and TRBJ1-2; possibly TRBD1 for D (5 bases). The CDR3 runs to 15 residues. V lost 0 bases to trimming and J lost 0 bases, with 9 bases between them. CDR1 and CDR2 from the germline V gene are SGHRS and YFSETQ. The CDR3 bases are TGCGCCAGCAGCTTGGAGGCAGGGCCTAACTATGGCTACACCTTC. It codes for CASSLEAGPNYGYTF.

This clone showed up just once. This chain uses TRBV7-2 with TRBJ2-5; maybe TRBD1 (6 bases). Germline CDR1 is SGHTA and CDR2 is FQGNSA. V shed 1 base and J shed 8 bases, with 11 bases lying between them. The CDR3 loop spans 13 amino acids. CDR3 in DNA: TGTGCCAGCAGCTTAGAACAGGGAATAACCCAGTACTTC. Translating it yields CASSLEQGITQYF.

The rearrangement uses TRBV4-1 and TRBJ2-1; a possible D gene is TRBD2 (6 bases). Germline V gene sequence: CDR1 MGHRA, CDR2 YSYEKL. V gave up 4 bases and J gave up 12 bases, with 13 bases separating them. CDR3 length: 12 residues. CDR3 coding DNA: TGCGCCAGCAGCCCGAGTGGAGCGGGGCAGTTCTTC. The encoded protein is CASSPSGAGQFF.

This clone has more than one count but fewer than ten. This sequence joins TRBV13 and TRBJ1-6; weak D call: TRBD1 (5 bases). V was cut by 2 bases and J by 6 bases, with 20 bases left in between. Germline V lookup: CDR1 PRHDT, CDR2 FYEKMQ (reference sequence). CDR3 length: 18 residues. CDR3 nucleotide sequence: TGTGCCAGCAGCTTAACGCAGGGAAGAAGGCTACCTAATTCACCCCTCCACTTT. Translation gives CASSLTQGRRLPNSPLHF.

The chain links TRBV5-1 to TRBJ2-3; the D gene is possibly TRBD2 (6 bases). V shed 5 bases and J shed 2 bases, with 18 bases lying between them. Germline loops: CDR1 SGHRS, CDR2 YFSETQ. The CDR3 totals 16 residues. CDR3 amino acids: CASRPWVSGNTDTQYF. The CDR3 nucleotides are TGCGCCAGCAGACCCTGGGTTAGCGGAAACACAGATACGCAGTATTTT.

This clone has just a few counts. The rearrangement links TRBV9 to TRBJ2-7; D is possibly TRBD1 (6 bases). Germline loops: CDR1 SGDLS, CDR2 YYNGEE. The CDR3 loop spans 12 amino acids. The V gene lost 5 bases and the J gene lost 5 bases, with 11 bases spanning the gap. CDR3: CASSPRTDEQYF. Written as DNA, the CDR3 is TGTGCCAGCAGTCCCCGGACAGACGAGCAGTACTTC.

The rearrangement links TRBV27 to TRBJ1-1; D remains ambiguous. The germline V gene has CDR1 MNHEY and CDR2 SMNVEV (reference sequence). CDR3 length equals 13 residues. V was clipped by 4 bases and J by 1 base, with 7 bases between them. The CDR3 coding sequence is TGTGCCAGCAGTTACCCGGGGAACACTGAAGCTTTCTTT. This translates into CASSYPGNTEAFF.

This clone was seen a handful of times. This chain links TRBV11-1 with TRBJ1-2; weak D call: TRBD1 (6 bases). CDR3 length equals 14 residues. The germline V gene has CDR1 SGHAT and CDR2 FQDESV (reference sequence). The ends were cut back, 5 bases at V and 4 bases at J, with 14 bases in the middle. CDR3 in amino acids: CASSHRQASYGYTF. The CDR3 DNA follows: TGTGCCAGCAGCCACCGACAGGCTTCCTATGGCTACACCTTC.

This clone was recorded a few times. The gene calls are TRBV5-1 and TRBJ2-5, with TRBD2 matching over 10 bases. V gave up 6 bases and J gave up 5 bases; unmatched junction bases: 7. Germline CDR1 and CDR2: SGHRS and YFSETQ. The CDR3 is 14 residues long. CDR3 protein: CASTGSSGGETQYF. As DNA, the CDR3 is TGCGCCAGCACTGGATCTAGCGGGGGTGAGACCCAGTACTTC.

This clone was detected a few times. The genes are TRBV10-3 and TRBJ1-1; tentatively, D is TRBD1 (5 bases). V was cut by 6 bases and J by 0 bases, with 14 bases left in between. The CDR3 runs to 15 residues. Germline values: CDR1 ENHRY, CDR2 SYGVKD. In DNA, the CDR3 is TGTGCCATCAGACCCACCGACAGCATGAACACTGAAGCTTTCTTT. Protein: CAIRPTDSMNTEAFF.

The chain couples TRBV2 to TRBJ2-2; TRBD1 matches at 9 bases. The CDR3 has 17 residues. Germline loops: CDR1 SNHLY, CDR2 FYNNEI. V was clipped by 6 bases and J by 2 bases; unmatched bases: 10. DNA of the CDR3: TGTGCCAGCAGGAGGGACAGGGATTTAATCAACACCGGGGAGCTGTTTTTT. Translating it yields CASRRDRDLINTGELFF.

The CDR3 sequence: CATSDLGGGDGYTF. CDR3 bases: TGTGCCACCAGTGATTTGGGCGGGGGCGACGGCTACACCTTC. This chain links TRBV24-1 with TRBJ1-2; maybe TRBD1 (6 bases). This CDR3 has 14 amino acids. The germline V and J ends were trimmed by 0 bases and 8 bases, with 12 bases remaining between them. Looked up from germline, CDR1 is KGHDR and CDR2 is SFDVKD.